This TCR beta chain is drawn from a study of shared clonotypes between healthy human individuals. Study results and limitations: Blood was the sole source, and tissue repertoires probably differ.

The CDR3 extends over 14 amino acids. Germline values: CDR1 SGHTA, CDR2 FQGTGA. V was shortened by 7 bases and J by 7 bases, with 17 bases between the two germline ends. Within Nashville, Tennessee resided all donors, each a Caucasian adult. Details on this clone: Its target is not known.

300 ng DNA, some 30,000 T cell genomes, went into unsorted PBMC replicate PCRs. The method was immunoSEQ multiplex PCR; TCRdb's version includes in-frame clones alone and lacks a portion of them. The sample holds about 470,000 clones, about 76% seen once. The TCR comes from a middle-aged woman in good health. Some clones in this sample may be carry-over from other donors' samples. What was sequenced was PBMCs. V gene TRBV7-3 combines with J gene TRBJ2-1, with unresolved D. The CDR3 bases are TGTGCCAGCAACAACGCAGCAGGTGATAATGAGCAGTTCTTC. Encoded protein: CASNNAAGDNEQFF.